This T cell receptor beta chain came from a study of blood T cell repertoires in COVID-19. The overall study: COVID-19 samples collected from the United States, Italy and Spain covered acute and convalescent phases.

Only in-frame clones appear in the TCRdb table, and some are missing; sequencing was by immunoSEQ multiplex PCR. The sample carries a few hundred thousand clones, approximately 90% recorded once. The sample consisted of peripheral blood. This TCR derives from a woman aged 25-40 years with COVID-19, enrolled during active disease.

CDR3 bases: TGTGCCAGCAGCTTGAGTGTCACTGAAGCTTTCTTT. The encoded protein is CASSLSVTEAFF. The chain is built from TRBV11-2 and TRBJ1-1; D is undetermined. Germline CDR1 SGHAT, CDR2 FQNNGV. The CDR3 extends over 12 amino acids. Trimming took off 3 bases at V and 4 bases at J, with 6 bases between the two ends.